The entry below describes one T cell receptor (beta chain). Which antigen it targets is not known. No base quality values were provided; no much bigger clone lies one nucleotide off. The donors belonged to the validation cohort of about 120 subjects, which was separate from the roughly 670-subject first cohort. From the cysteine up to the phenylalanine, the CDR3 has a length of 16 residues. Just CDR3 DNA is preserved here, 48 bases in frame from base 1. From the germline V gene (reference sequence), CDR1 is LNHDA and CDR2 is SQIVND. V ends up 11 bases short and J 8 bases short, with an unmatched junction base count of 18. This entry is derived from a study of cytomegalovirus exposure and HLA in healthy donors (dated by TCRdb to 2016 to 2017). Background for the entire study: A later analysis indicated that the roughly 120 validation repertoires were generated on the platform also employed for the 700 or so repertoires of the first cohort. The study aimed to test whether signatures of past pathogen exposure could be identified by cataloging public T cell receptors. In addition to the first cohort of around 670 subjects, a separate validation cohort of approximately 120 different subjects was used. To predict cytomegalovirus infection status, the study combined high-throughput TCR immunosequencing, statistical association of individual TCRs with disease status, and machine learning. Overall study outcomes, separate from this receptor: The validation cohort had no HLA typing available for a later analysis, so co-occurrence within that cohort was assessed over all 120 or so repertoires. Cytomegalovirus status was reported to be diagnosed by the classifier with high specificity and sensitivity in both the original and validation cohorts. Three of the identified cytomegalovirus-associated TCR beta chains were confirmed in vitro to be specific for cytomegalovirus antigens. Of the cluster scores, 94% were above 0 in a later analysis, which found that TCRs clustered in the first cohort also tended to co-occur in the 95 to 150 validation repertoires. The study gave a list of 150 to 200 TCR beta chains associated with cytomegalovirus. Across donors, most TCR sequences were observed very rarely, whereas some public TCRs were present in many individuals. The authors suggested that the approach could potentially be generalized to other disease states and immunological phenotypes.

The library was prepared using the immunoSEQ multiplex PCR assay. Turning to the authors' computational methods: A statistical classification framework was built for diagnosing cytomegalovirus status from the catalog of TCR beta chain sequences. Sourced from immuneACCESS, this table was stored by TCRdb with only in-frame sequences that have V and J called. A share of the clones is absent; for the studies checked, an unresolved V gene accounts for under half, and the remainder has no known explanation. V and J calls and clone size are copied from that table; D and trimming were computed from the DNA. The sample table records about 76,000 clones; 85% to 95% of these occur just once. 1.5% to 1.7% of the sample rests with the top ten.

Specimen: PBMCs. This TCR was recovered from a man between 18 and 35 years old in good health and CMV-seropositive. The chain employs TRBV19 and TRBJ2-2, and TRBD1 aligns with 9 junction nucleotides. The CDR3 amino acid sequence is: CASGFGDREVGGELFF. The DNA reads TGTGCCTCCGGGTTTGGGGACAGGGAAGTTGGGGGGGAGCTGTTTTTT.